These T cell receptor beta chains were read from a single sample in a study of blood T cells in healthy people across ages. MiXCR was run by TCRdb on the 5' RACE reads, yielding one entry per CDR3 protein. The table lists about 1.7 million distinct CDR3 sequences, over 25% of them singletons. What was sequenced was blood. Receptors were obtained from a woman aged 30 to 39 in good health. Both conserved end residues are part of each CDR3. The order of the fields is J gene, D gene, V gene, clone size, CDR3 DNA, CDR3 protein. The D gene is left open where the match is weak. Not every row has a clone size; where given, it reads once, few, many or a size class.

TRBJ1-6 | NA | TRBV7-2 | NA | TGTGCCAGCAGCGGGACCTACTCAGGCTCACCCCTCCACTTT | CASSGTYSGSPLHF
TRBJ2-1 | NA | TRBV7-2 | NA | TGTGCCAGCAGCTTAGCGTTCCGGCAGGGACCCGATGAGCAGTTCTTC | CASSLAFRQGPDEQFF
TRBJ2-5 | TRBD2 | TRBV5-6 | many | TGTGCCAGCAGCTCTAGCGGGGGAGTCGAGACCCAGTACTTC | CASSSSGGVETQYF
TRBJ2-2 | TRBD1 | TRBV12-3/TRBV12-4 | once | TGTGCCAACCGGGACAGAGTCACCGGGGAGCTGTTTTTT | CANRDRVTGELFF
TRBJ1-1 | TRBD1 | TRBV7-9 | few | TGTGCCAGCAGCCAGACAGGGGGAGTGAACACTGAAGCTTTCTTT | CASSQTGGVNTEAFF
TRBJ2-5 | NA | TRBV6-1 | NA | TGTGCCAGCGTTTGGGGGGAGACCCAGTACTTC | CASVWGETQYF
TRBJ2-7 | TRBD1 | TRBV28 | few | TGTGCCAGCAGGTATGGGACAGTCCCCTACGAGCAGTACTTC | CASRYGTVPYEQYF
TRBJ1-1 | NA | TRBV6-2/TRBV6-3 | NA | TGTGCCAGCAGTTCGGATTGGGGATCCATGAACACTGAAGCTTTCTTT | CASSSDWGSMNTEAFF
TRBJ2-7 | TRBD1 | TRBV3-1 | few | TGTGCCAGCAGCCCTCAGGACGGGACAGCTCTTCCTACGGAGCAGTACTTC | CASSPQDGTALPTEQYF
TRBJ2-7 | TRBD2 | TRBV2 | NA | TGTGCCAGCAGGGCGGGAGTGGCCTACGAGCAGTACTTC | CASRAGVAYEQYF
TRBJ1-2 | TRBD1 | TRBV9 | few | TGTGCCAGCACCGTGGACAGGGGGCCCTCTGGCTACACCTTC | CASTVDRGPSGYTF
TRBJ1-3 | NA | TRBV29-1 | few | TGCAGCGTTGAAATCGCCGCAAACCAAAGGACCATATATTTT | CSVEIAANQRTIYF
TRBJ1-1 | TRBD1 | TRBV5-1 | NA | TGCGCCAGCAGCAGAAGGACAGGGGGGGATGAAGCTTTCTTT | CASSRRTGGDEAFF
TRBJ1-1 | NA | TRBV20-1 | NA | TGCAGTGCTAGATCCCCGGACCGACCCCTGAACACTGAAGCTTTCTTT | CSARSPDRPLNTEAFF
TRBJ1-5 | NA | TRBV7-9 | many | TGTGCCAGCAGCTCAGGGCTAGGGCAGCCCCAGCATTTT | CASSSGLGQPQHF
TRBJ1-1 | TRBD1 | TRBV10-3 | few | TGTGCCATCAGGAGACAGGGATCTCCCACCGAGGCTTTCTTT | CAIRRQGSPTEAFF
TRBJ2-1 | NA | TRBV4-2 | NA | TGTGCCAGCAGCCATTCCCCGATAGGGCCCAACCGCGATCAGGCCTACAATGAGCAGTTCTTC | CASSHSPIGPNRDQAYNEQFF
TRBJ1-5 | NA | TRBV20-1 | few | TGCAGTGCTAGAAGACCAACCGGGGATCGGCCCCAGCATTTT | CSARRPTGDRPQHF
TRBJ2-7 | NA | TRBV11-2 | few | TGTGCCAGCAGCCCCGGGCAAGCGGTGAACTACGAGCAGTACTTC | CASSPGQAVNYEQYF
TRBJ2-7 | NA | TRBV29-1 | NA | TGCAGCGCTCCATGGGGCCGAGGGGCCCAGTACTTC | CSAPWGRGAQYF
TRBJ2-1 | NA | TRBV20-1 | NA | TGCAGTTCGAGGGGGGTAGGCATCTCCTACAATGAGCAGTTCTTC | CSSRGVGISYNEQFF
TRBJ2-7 | NA | TRBV29-1 | many | TGCAGCGTTGAGTCGAGCATCCCCTACGAGCAGTACTTC | CSVESSIPYEQYF
TRBJ2-1 | NA | TRBV9 | few | TGTGCCAGCAGTGAACGGGGGCGAGAGCAGTTCTTC | CASSERGREQFF
TRBJ2-1 | TRBD2 | TRBV7-2 | few | TGTGCCAGCAGAAATGGACTAGCGGGAGCGGGTGAGCAGTTCTTC | CASRNGLAGAGEQFF
TRBJ1-2 | TRBD1 | TRBV20-1 | NA | TGCAGTGCTAGAGGCCGGGGGGGACAGGGTAACTATGGCTACACCTTC | CSARGRGGQGNYGYTF
TRBJ2-7 | NA | TRBV12-3/TRBV12-4 | many | TGTGCCAGCAGTCATTCCGCTTACGAGCAGTACTTC | CASSHSAYEQYF
TRBJ2-1 | NA | TRBV29-1 | few | TGCAGCGTTGAGCGGAAGAATGAGCAGTTCTTC | CSVERKNEQFF